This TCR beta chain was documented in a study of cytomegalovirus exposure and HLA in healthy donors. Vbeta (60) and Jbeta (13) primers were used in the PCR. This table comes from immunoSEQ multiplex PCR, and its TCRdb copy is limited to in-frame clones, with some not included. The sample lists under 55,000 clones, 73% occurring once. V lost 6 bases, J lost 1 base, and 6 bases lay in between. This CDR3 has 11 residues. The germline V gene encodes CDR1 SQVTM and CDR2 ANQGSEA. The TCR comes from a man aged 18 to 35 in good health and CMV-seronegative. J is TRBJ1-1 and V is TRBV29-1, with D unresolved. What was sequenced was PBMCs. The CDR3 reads CSVTRNTEAFF. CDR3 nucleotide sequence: TGCAGCGTAACGCGGAACACTGAAGCTTTCTTT.